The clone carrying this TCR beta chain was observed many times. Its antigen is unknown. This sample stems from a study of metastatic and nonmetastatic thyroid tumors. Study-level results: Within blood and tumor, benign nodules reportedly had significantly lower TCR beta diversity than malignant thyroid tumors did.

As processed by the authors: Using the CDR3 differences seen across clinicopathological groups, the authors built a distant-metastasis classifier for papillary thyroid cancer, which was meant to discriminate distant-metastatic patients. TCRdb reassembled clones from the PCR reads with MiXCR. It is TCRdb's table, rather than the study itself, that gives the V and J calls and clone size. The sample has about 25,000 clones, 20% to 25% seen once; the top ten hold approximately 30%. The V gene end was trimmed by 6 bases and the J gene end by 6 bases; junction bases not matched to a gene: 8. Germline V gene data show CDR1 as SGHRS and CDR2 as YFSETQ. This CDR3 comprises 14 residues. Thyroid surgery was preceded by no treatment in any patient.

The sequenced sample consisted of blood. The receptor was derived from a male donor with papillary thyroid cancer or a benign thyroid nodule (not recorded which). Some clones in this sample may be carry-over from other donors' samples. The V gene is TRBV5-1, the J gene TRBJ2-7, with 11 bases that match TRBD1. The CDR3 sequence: CASKTGQGDPEQYF. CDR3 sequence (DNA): TGCGCCAGCAAGACGGGACAGGGGGATCCCGAGCAGTACTTC.